The clone carrying this TCR beta chain was observed once. Sequencing was performed with immunoSEQ multiplex PCR; in TCRdb, only in-frame clones are kept and a portion is missing. This sample has about 170,000 clones, with around 82% found just once. This entry comes from a study of blood T cell repertoires in COVID-19. Study information: The cDNA or gDNA used as material had been derived from T cells, B-cell-depleted T cells, or PBMCs.

The Seattle patients, enrolled during active infection, were followed longitudinally. The CDR3 is made up of 14 amino acids. V was clipped by 3 bases and J by 4 bases, with 13 bases between them. Germline V gene data show CDR1 as SGHDT and CDR2 as YYEEEE. The sequencing sample was made of peripheral blood. The V gene is TRBV5-6, the J gene TRBJ1-1; D is ambiguous. This clonotype originated in a woman aged 40 to 49 with COVID-19, enrolled during active disease. The CDR3 nucleotides read TGTGCCAGCAGCTCGAGATTTCGTACCACTGAAGCTTTCTTT. This sequence encodes CASSSRFRTTEAFF.